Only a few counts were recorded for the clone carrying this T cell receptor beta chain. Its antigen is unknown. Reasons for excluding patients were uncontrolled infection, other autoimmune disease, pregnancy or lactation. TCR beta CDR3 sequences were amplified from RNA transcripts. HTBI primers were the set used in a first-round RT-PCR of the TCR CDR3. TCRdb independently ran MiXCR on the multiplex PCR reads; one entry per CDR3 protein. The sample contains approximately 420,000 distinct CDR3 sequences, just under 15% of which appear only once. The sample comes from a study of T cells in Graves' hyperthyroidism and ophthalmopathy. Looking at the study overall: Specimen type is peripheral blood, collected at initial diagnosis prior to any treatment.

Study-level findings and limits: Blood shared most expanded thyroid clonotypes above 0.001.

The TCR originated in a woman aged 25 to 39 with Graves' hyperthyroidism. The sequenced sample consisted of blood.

The CDR3 coding sequence is TGTGCCAGCAGCTGGGGGACGGGGCACGAAGAGACCCAGTACTTC. This encodes CASSWGTGHEETQYF. The chain has TRBV7-3 and TRBJ2-5; D is perhaps TRBD1 or TRBD2 (5 bases each). Trimming cost V 4 bases and J 3 bases, with 15 bases left between them. This CDR3 region has 15 residues. The germline gives CDR1 SGHTA, CDR2 FQGTGA.